Sequencing of this T cell receptor (beta chain) was carried out in a study of T cells in Graves' hyperthyroidism and ophthalmopathy. Study-level information: Peripheral blood was obtained at initial diagnosis, preceding any treatment. Study-wide results and limits: Most clonotypes expanded in thyroid above 0.001 were likewise present in blood. A 13 V-J model separated ophthalmopathy from stable hyperthyroidism.

Germline CDR1 is GTSNPN and CDR2 is SVGIG (reference sequence). The CDR3 contains 14 residues. The V gene end was trimmed by 0 bases and the J gene end by 6 bases; junction bases not matched to a gene: 8. This clonotype was picked up many times. Its antigen is as yet unknown. Using RNA transcripts as the source, TCR beta CDR3 regions were amplified. A first-round RT-PCR of the TCR CDR3 used the HTBI primer set. From the multiplex PCR reads, TCRdb called clonotypes with MiXCR, one entry per CDR3 protein. The sample yields 550,000 to 800,000 distinct CDR3 sequences, roughly 15% seen once. PBMCs were obtained from over 8.5 ml fresh peripheral blood.

The V and J genes are TRBV30 and TRBJ2-7; TRBD2 matches at 7 bases. Sequenced material: blood. This sequence was found in a man between 18 and 35 years old with Graves' hyperthyroidism. Here the CDR3 DNA reads TGTGCCTGGAGTGTAAAGTCAGGGAGGGCCGAGCAGTACTTC. Protein: CAWSVKSGRAEQYF.